The sequence of this T cell receptor (beta chain) was determined in a study of cytomegalovirus exposure and HLA in healthy donors (dated by TCRdb to 2016 to 2017). At the level of the whole study: According to an earlier analysis of 587 of the donors, about 179 million T cells yielded 120 million or so unique TCR beta sequences and roughly 280 Gb of sequence data. An early release covering roughly 600 HLA-typed donors comprised about 290 gigabases of sequencing data and roughly 86 million unique TCR sequences. A later analysis re-examined previously published TCR beta repertoires from around 670 donors and added high-resolution HLA genotyping to investigate patterns of TCR occurrence. Typing coverage varied by locus: about 620-630 donors for A, B, C, DRB1 and DQB1; roughly 500 for DQA1; 606 for DPA1; approximately 490 for DPB1. The study was designed to test whether signatures of past pathogen exposure could be identified by cataloging public T cell receptors. Because of strong linkage in the cohort, a handful of DR-DQ haplotypes were treated as single units for association and clustering. Class I and class II HLA loci were covered by the typing at four-digit resolution. Every discovery cohort repertoire had been produced on one sequencing platform. An earlier analysis of nearly 600 of the donors applied high-throughput TCR beta sequencing to assess whether each TCR beta V gene segment acted as functional or pseudogenic. Donor age, sex, ethnicity and CMV serostatus were compiled together with the repertoire data. Across 398 genotyped donors of the cohort, an average of about 240,000 unique TCR beta nucleotide sequences per donor were sequenced, and roughly a sixth of those sequences were non-productive. The study combined high-throughput TCR immunosequencing, statistical association of individual TCRs with disease status, and machine learning to predict cytomegalovirus infection status. The study used immunosequencing to profile the T cell repertoires of 666 subjects and linked those repertoires to cytomegalovirus serostatus. Rather than using new phenotypic data, the later analysis identified candidate immune exposures from TCR beta sequences and from how often those sequences occurred across donors. In a later genetic analysis, genome-wide SNP genotypes for 398 of the 666 donors were used, and that subset was treated as a discovery cohort. In addition to the first cohort of roughly 670 subjects, a separate validation cohort of around 110 different subjects was used. Of the 300 to 450 genotyped donors, around 81% fell in the genetic ancestry cluster associated with self-reported Caucasian donors. Here is what the overall study found, with its caveats: For the cohort, immune exposure information was limited to CMV serostatus. Sequencing depth was assumed to be roughly uniform across donors in the presence/absence analyses, though that assumption may not hold. In a later analysis, most CMV-associated TCR beta chains were found to appear HLA-restricted, with HLA associations seemingly driven largely by CMV exposure. A later analysis found that HLA-associated TCR beta chains were more clonally expanded and had lower generation probabilities than equally common non-associated chains. Because the 87-base-pair reads could not distinguish some IMGT-functional V segments, including TRBV6-2 and TRBV6-3, those segments were excluded. According to a later genetic analysis, donors in an Asian-associated ancestry cluster had fewer N-insertions in productive TCRs than the approximately 700-donor mean. HLA typing was unavailable for some donors at each locus, so association tests used only the typed subset. A cluster of highly shared sequence variants was judged likely to be a technical artifact of the sequencing pipeline. An association between a missense DCLRE1C variant and V-gene and J-gene trimming of TCR beta chains was found in a later genetic analysis and replicated in an independent cohort. Specific HLA alleles were associated with roughly 17,000 TCR beta sequences at a false discovery rate of 0.05 in a later analysis. A further reported finding was that TCR beta sequences accurately predicted the HLA-A and HLA-B alleles for most subjects in the first cohort. Because counts were too low, roughly 17 rarely observed V segments, including chromosome 9 orphons, were left out of the earlier analysis of 500 to 750 of the donors. The classifier was reported to diagnose cytomegalovirus status with high specificity and sensitivity in both the original and validation cohorts. In vitro tests confirmed that a few of the cytomegalovirus-associated TCR beta chains recognize cytomegalovirus antigens. Assigning TCR associations to individual alleles was difficult when HLA alleles, especially DR and DQ, strongly co-occurred. Only TCR beta chains were sequenced in this cohort, and the absence of alpha or paired-chain data limited detectable features. In a later analysis, the rate of TCR association differed among HLA loci, with DRB1 alleles having the most associated TCRs and HLA-C alleles having the fewest. Correlated functional status among segregating V segments might be attributable to linkage disequilibrium, but an unknown experimental factor could not be ruled out. Broadly in line with IMGT annotations, most TCR beta V segments showed up in productive rearrangements about 90% or about 30% of the time in an earlier analysis of 450 to 750 of the donors. In the study, 150 to 200 TCR beta chains were listed as associated with cytomegalovirus. In a later analysis, several top co-occurrence clusters were reported to appear linked to parvovirus B19, influenza, CMV and Epstein-Barr virus. While some public TCRs were present in many individuals, most TCR sequences turned up only very rarely across donors. It was suggested by the authors that the approach could potentially be generalized to other disease states and immunological phenotypes.

For this chain, trimming is 3 bases at the V end and 2 bases at the J end, and the number of junction bases without a gene match is 10. Via the germline V gene (reference sequence), CDR1 is LNHDA and CDR2 SQIVND. The CDR3 covers 18 residues, taking in both the cysteine and the phenylalanine. The retained sequence is limited to the CDR3, 54 bases, with the frame set at the first base. Library preparation was by the immunoSEQ multiplex PCR assay. The multiplex PCR relied on a mix of 60 forward primers for TCR Vbeta segments and 13 reverse primers for TCR Jbeta segments. Amplification of the CDR3 region of rearranged TCR beta genes was performed with a multiplex PCR assay on genomic DNA. The Illumina HiSeq System was used to sequence the amplified TCR beta libraries as 87-base-pair reads. In the source study's methods: Across the roughly 670 repertoires, a later analysis counted about 81 million unique TCR beta chains, some 11 million of which were shared by at least two donors. Raw reads were error-corrected and collapsed into unique sequences by a nearest-neighbor algorithm in which closely related sequences were merged to remove PCR and sequencing errors. V, D and J gene segments were assigned by aligning CDR3 sequences to IMGT reference sequences. For a sequence to be retained, a match of at least six nucleotides to both a V gene segment and a J gene segment was required. A rearrangement was called productive if the CDR3 had no stop codons and remained in frame with V and J, and every other rearrangement was called non-productive. Following IMGT convention, CDR3 was defined as the stretch from the second conserved V-encoded cysteine up to the conserved J-encoded phenylalanine. In an earlier analysis of around 540 of the donors, sequences lacking an unambiguous match to a single V gene segment were excluded. An earlier analysis of 500 to 600 of the donors classified V segments as functional when productive rearrangements were above 56.7% and as segregating when the standard deviation between donors was above 5%. A statistical classification framework was developed to diagnose cytomegalovirus status using the catalog of TCR beta chain sequences. V and J gene assignment, in a later analysis, came from comparing TCR nucleotide sequences with IMGT/GENE-DB human TR gene sequences. The TCRdist pipeline was used in a later analysis to assign CDR3 sequences and most-parsimonious VDJ recombination scenarios. In a later analysis, each TCR beta chain was defined by its CDR3 amino acid sequence together with its V-gene family, and reads without a unique V-gene family were excluded. In a later analysis, around 600 highly shared, low-generation-probability nucleotide sequences were removed to address suspected cross-contamination and a sequencing artifact. In a later analysis, a clonal expansion index for each public chain was calculated from normalized within-repertoire ranks of inferred template counts. In a later analysis, generation probabilities were computed with a VDJ recombination model fitted to out-of-frame rearrangements, and the resulting probabilities were checked against IGoR. Hypergeometric tests were used in a later analysis to score TCR-TCR, TCR-HLA and TCR-CMV co-occurrence, with a repertoire-size bias correction applied to the TCR pairs. In a later analysis, false discovery rates were estimated by permuting HLA or CMV assignments 20 times. In a later analysis, co-occurring TCRs were grouped using DBSCAN, with TCRdist sequence similarity added in when clustering inside HLA-allele-positive subsets. Co-occurrence clustering excluded repertoires with fewer than 30,000 or more than 120,000 public chains, plus five with anomalous nucleotide sharing. Not all clones reach the TCRdb copy of this immuneACCESS table, which keeps in-frame sequences only. Checked studies attribute under half of the gap to unresolved V genes and leave the rest unexplained. From that table come the V and J calls and clone size; the DNA was used to work out D and trimming. This sample holds tens of thousands of clones; roughly 70% were observed only once. The ten top clones hold 5.4% of the sample.

Concerning this clone: The specificity of this receptor is unknown. There are no base qualities to consult, and no much larger clone falls within one base.

The cohort was made up of 500 to 800 healthy bone marrow donors. Cohort members were all nominally healthy when sampled, although unrecorded immune exposures were likely present. The donor was CMV seronegative and was included in the group of a few hundred seronegative cohort members. Every donor gave a peripheral blood sample, and the peripheral blood mononuclear cells from that sample were used for TCR beta sequencing. The Qiagen DNeasy Blood Extraction Kit was used to extract genomic DNA from the blood cell samples. Sequencing input: PBMCs. The rearranged segments are TRBV19 and TRBJ2-6; the junction holds 7 bases that match TRBD1. The TCR originated in a man between 45 and 60 years old in good health and CMV-seronegative. The bases are TGTGCCAGTAGTATGTGGGGACAGAACCCTACTGGGGCCAACGTCCTGACTTTC. The resulting protein is CASSMWGQNPTGANVLTF.